This T cell receptor (beta chain) stems from a study of cytomegalovirus exposure and HLA in healthy donors. The CDR3 is made up of 17 amino acids. The germline CDR1 and CDR2 sequences are SGHVS and FQNEAQ. The V and J ends lost 0 bases and 3 bases, in that order; junction bases with no gene match: 7. 60 Vbeta and 13 Jbeta primers were used in PCR. Assay used: immunoSEQ multiplex PCR; TCRdb lists only in-frame clones, some missing. The data show around 150,000 clones, roughly 81% seen once. To note about this clone: Its antigen is currently unknown.

Overall study findings and caveats: A later analysis found TCR association rates differed by HLA locus, highest for DRB1 and lowest for HLA-C.

Material for sequencing was PBMCs. This sequence originates from a man aged 18 to 30 in good health and CMV-seropositive. The chain combines TRBV7-8 with TRBJ2-1; 8 bases fit TRBD2. The CDR3 sequence is CASSLALERGNYNEQFF. The CDR3 DNA reads as TGTGCCAGCAGCTTAGCGTTAGAGCGGGGGAACTACAATGAGCAGTTCTTC.